The 11 T cell receptor beta chains below were found in one sample sequenced in a study of Graves' ophthalmopathy and Graves' hyperthyroidism. RNA transcripts yielded amplified TCR beta CDR3 regions. Scientists carried out first-round RT-PCR using HTBI primers and then a second-round multiplex PCR. TCRdb reprocessed the multiplex PCR reads via MiXCR and lists one record per CDR3 protein. The sample shows around 590,000 distinct CDR3 sequences, 39% of them seen only once. What was sequenced was peripheral blood or thyroid tissue (not recorded which). The receptors were gathered from an adult man with Graves' hyperthyroidism.

This clonotype appeared many times. This chain uses TRBV20-1 with TRBJ1-2, with unresolved D. The CDR3 has 12 residues. The V end was cut by 3 bases, the J end by 0 bases, with 5 bases between. Germline assignment: CDR1 DFQATT and CDR2 SNEGSKA (reference sequence). Here the CDR3 reads CSASKANYGYTF. DNA for the CDR3: TGCAGTGCTAGTAAGGCTAACTATGGCTACACCTTC.

In this sample, this clonotype turned up a few times. The chain combines TRBV6-6 with TRBJ1-1; D remains ambiguous. This CDR3 is built from 11 residues. With 4 bases removed from V and 7 bases from J, the gap between germline ends came to 7 bases. Germline CDR1 is MNHNY and CDR2 is SVGAGI (reference sequence). The CDR3 nucleotides are TGTGCCAGCAGTTTCGCCCGTGAAGCTTTCTTT. It codes for CASSFAREAFF.

In this sample, this clonotype turned up once. Written as DNA, the CDR3 is TGTGCCAGCAGCCCGGACCAGGGGATTAAAAATGAGCAGTTCTTC. It is translated as CASSPDQGIKNEQFF. V usage is TRBV7-9 and J usage is TRBJ2-1; D is possibly TRBD1 (6 bases). Trimming removed 5 bases from V and 7 bases from J, with 18 bases in between. This CDR3 is 15 amino acids long. Looked up from germline, CDR1 is SEHNR and CDR2 is FQNEAQ (reference sequence).

This chain uses TRBV20-1 with TRBJ2-5; D is possibly TRBD1 (7 bases). V was shortened by 3 bases and J by 1 base, with 15 bases between the two germline ends. The CDR3 runs to 15 residues. Germline V gene sequence: CDR1 DFQATT, CDR2 SNEGSKA (reference sequence). CDR3 DNA sequence: TGCAGTGCTAGGGAGGGGGCGGTAATCCAAGAGACCCAGTACTTC. It codes for CSAREGAVIQETQYF.

A note on this clonotype: A much larger clonotype is one base distant, so this may be a read error. V and J are TRBV7-2 and TRBJ1-5; 7 bases line up with TRBD1. This CDR3 region has 13 residues. Germline-derived CDR1 and CDR2 are SGHTA and FQGNSA. CDR3 sequence: CAGSPGQHQPQHF. The CDR3 DNA is TGTGCCGGCAGCCCGGGACAGCATCAGCCCCAGCATTTT. The whole variable domain, remainder taken from reference TRBV7-2 and TRBJ1-5, is GAGVSQSPSNKVTEKGKDVELRCDPISGHTALYWYRQSLGQGLEFLIYFQGNSAPDKSGLPSDRFSAERTGGSVSTLTIQRTQQEDSAVYLCAGSPGQHQPQHFGDGTRLSIL.

The CDR3 coding sequence is TGTGCCACCAGCAGCTTAGGGACAGACGCGGCTTTCTTT. Its protein is CATSSLGTDAAFF. This sequence joins TRBV15 and TRBJ1-1; 7 bases are a match to TRBD1. CDR3 length: 13 amino acids. After removal of 3 bases from V and 11 bases from J, the junction contained 9 bases not matched to a gene. Germline-derived CDR1 and CDR2 are LNHNV and YYDKDF (reference sequence).

As concerns this clonotype: In this CDR3 the conserved last residue, phenylalanine or tryptophan, is missing, so a read error is likely. The chain carries TRBV5-6 and TRBJ2-7; 9 bases align to TRBD1. The CDR3 totals 15 residues. Trimming took 3 bases from V and 4 from J; bases not matched to a gene: 8. The V gene's germline CDR1 is SGHDT and CDR2 YYEEEE. The CDR3 sequence is CASSSLRQGGYEQYL. For the CDR3, the DNA is TGTGCCAGCAGCTCCCTCCGACAGGGGGGTTACGAGCAGTACCTC.

This clonotype was seen at least ten times. The chain is built from TRBV7-6 and TRBJ1-1, with a possible D match to TRBD1 (5 bases). V dropped 1 base and J dropped 3 bases, with 12 bases sitting between them. CDR1 SGHVS and CDR2 FNYEAQ come from the germline V gene. The CDR3 is 15 residues long. CDR3 nucleotides: TGTGCCAGCAGCTTAGAAGACGCACAGGACACTGAAGCTTTCTTT. Translation gives CASSLEDAQDTEAFF.

This clonotype occurred a few times. The rearrangement links TRBV11-1 to TRBJ2-5; 9 nucleotides align to TRBD1. The CDR3 is 16 amino acids. V shed 4 bases and J 3 bases; nucleotides not matched to a gene: 9. Looked up from germline, CDR1 is SGHAT and CDR2 is FQDESV (reference sequence). CDR3 DNA sequence: TGTGCCAGCAGCTCCCCCGGACAGGGGCATAAAGAGACCCAGTACTTC. Protein product: CASSSPGQGHKETQYF.

This clonotype has at least ten counts. The J gene is TRBJ1-1, the V gene TRBV7-6; 9 positions agree with TRBD1. The germline CDR1 and CDR2 sequences are SGHVS and FNYEAQ. J was trimmed by 4 bases and V by 4 bases; bases with no gene match: 7. The CDR3 length is 15 residues. Here the CDR3 DNA reads TGTGCCAGCAGCTCCCAGGACAGGGGTGTCACTGAAGCTTTCTTT. Residues: CASSSQDRGVTEAFF.

This clonotype showed up many times. This rearrangement joins TRBV2 to TRBJ1-6; D is undetermined. V was shortened by 7 bases and J by 10 bases, with 8 bases between the two germline ends. CDR3 length: 11 residues. CDR1 and CDR2 from the germline V gene are SNHLY and FYNNEI. As DNA, the CDR3 is TGTGCCAGCAACCTCGGGTCACCCCTCCACTTT. Translating gives CASNLGSPLHF.